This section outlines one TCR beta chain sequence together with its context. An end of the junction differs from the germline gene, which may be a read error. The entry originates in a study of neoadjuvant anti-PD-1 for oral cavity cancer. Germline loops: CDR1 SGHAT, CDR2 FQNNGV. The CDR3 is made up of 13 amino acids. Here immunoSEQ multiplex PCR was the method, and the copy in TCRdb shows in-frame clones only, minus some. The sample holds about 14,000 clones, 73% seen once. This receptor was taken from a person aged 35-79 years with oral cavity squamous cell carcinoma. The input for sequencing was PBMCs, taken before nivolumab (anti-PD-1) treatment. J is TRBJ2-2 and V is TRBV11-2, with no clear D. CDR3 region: CASSLENSGELFF. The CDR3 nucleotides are TGTGCCAGCAGCTTAGAAAACAGCGGGGAGCTGTTTTTT.